The clone carrying this T cell receptor (beta chain) was detected ten times or more. The target antigen is unknown. TCRdb used MiXCR to reprocess the reads, holding one entry per CDR3 protein. The data contain just under 300,000 distinct CDR3 sequences, roughly 9.3% of them seen just once; the ten biggest clones take up less than 3%. This specimen belongs to a study of T cell repertoires in cytomegalovirus infection. Looking at the study overall: CMV infection plus the matching HLA type was flagged by public TCR beta signatures.

The germline CDR1 and CDR2 sequences are SGHVS and FQNEAQ. Trimming stripped 4 bases from V and 2 bases from J, with 12 bases between. This CDR3 has 15 amino acids. Points from the study as a whole: HLA-C-restricted TCR beta clonotypes specific for CMV led the ex vivo response.

This rearrangement joins TRBV7-8 to TRBJ1-3, with D perhaps matching TRBD1 (5 bases). Sequenced: PBMCs. This sequence was found in a human donor in good health (CMV status not recorded). Some clones in this sample may be carry-over from other donors' samples. CDR3 region: CASSSGRSPGNTIYF. For the CDR3, the DNA is TGTGCCAGCAGCTCGGGGCGCAGTCCTGGAAACACCATATATTTT.